This paragraph reports one T cell receptor (beta chain). Its target is not known. The data were obtained in a study of cytomegalovirus exposure and HLA in healthy donors. The ends were cut back, 0 bases at V and 4 bases at J, with 16 bases in the middle. This CDR3 spans 17 amino acids. Germline-derived CDR1 and CDR2 are LNHDA and SQIVND (reference sequence). Measured with immunoSEQ multiplex PCR; TCRdb has only the in-frame clones, and not every one. Altogether over 130,000 clones are present, about 87% being singletons, with the ten largest covering around 10%. Findings of the study overall: Altogether, some 170 TCR beta chains were recorded as cytomegalovirus-associated. Many donors shared some public TCRs, even though most TCR sequences were rare. The finding came from a later analysis; first-cohort TCR clusters tended to co-occur in the roughly 110 validation repertoires.

The donors were part of the roughly 130-subject validation cohort, which stood apart from the approximately 670-subject first cohort. The sample taken for sequencing was PBMCs. The receptor comes from a man younger than 35 in good health and CMV-seropositive. This chain links TRBV19 with TRBJ2-1; perhaps TRBD2 as D (6 bases). CDR3 nucleotide sequence: TGTGCCAGTAGTATAGATGATTCGGGGGTGGGATACAATGAGCAGTTCTTC. It specifies CASSIDDSGVGYNEQFF.